A selection of T cell receptor beta chains follows, all from one sample in a study of T-cell reconstitution after alpha-beta-depleted transplantation in children. TCRdb passed the PCR reads through MiXCR, listing each CDR3 protein once. The sample has hundreds of thousands of distinct CDR3 sequences, roughly 15% seen once; the top ten hold about 5%. The starting material was PBMCs, mostly from graft donor cells, obtained 360 days after TCRalphabeta/CD19-depleted stem cell transplant. The receptors come from a male patient younger than 18 who had a stem cell transplant for acute lymphoblastic leukemia, so the T cells may come from the graft donor. Each CDR3 is given with its conserved first and last residue. Fields, in order: D gene, V gene, J gene, clone size, CDR3 DNA, CDR3 protein. The D gene is left open where the match is weak. Not all rows give a size; the values are once, few, many and, for expanded clones, a class.

D gene: -; V gene: TRBV5-6; J gene: TRBJ1-1; clone size: -; CDR3 DNA: TGTGCCAGCAAAGGGCCCCTGAAAGACACTGAAGCTTTCTTT; CDR3 protein: CASKGPLKDTEAFF
D gene: -; V gene: TRBV27; J gene: TRBJ2-7; clone size: -; CDR3 DNA: TGTGCCAGCAGTTGTTCCGGGCACTTC; CDR3 protein: CASSCSGHF
D gene: -; V gene: TRBV5-1; J gene: TRBJ1-4; clone size: few; CDR3 DNA: TGCGCCAGCAGACCAGGGCACGGCTCAACTAATGAAAAACTGTTTTTT; CDR3 protein: CASRPGHGSTNEKLFF
D gene: TRBD2; V gene: TRBV5-1; J gene: TRBJ2-5; clone size: many; CDR3 DNA: TGCGCCAGCAGCTTGACTAGCGGGAGTTGGGGAGAGACCCAGTACTTC; CDR3 protein: CASSLTSGSWGETQYF
D gene: TRBD2; V gene: TRBV12-3/TRBV12-4; J gene: TRBJ2-3; clone size: few; CDR3 DNA: TGTGCCAGCAGCTCTAACGTACTAGCGGGAGGTGCAGATACGCAGTATTTT; CDR3 protein: CASSSNVLAGGADTQYF
D gene: -; V gene: TRBV12-3/TRBV12-4; J gene: TRBJ2-5; clone size: once; CDR3 DNA: TGTGCCAGCAGCCGAGACACCGGGGCTAGTCCGGGGCACTTC; CDR3 protein: CASSRDTGASPGHF
D gene: -; V gene: TRBV7-9; J gene: TRBJ2-2; clone size: -; CDR3 DNA: TGTGCCAGCAGCATCGCGAACACCGGGGAGCTGTTTTTT; CDR3 protein: CASSIANTGELFF
D gene: -; V gene: TRBV5-1; J gene: TRBJ2-7; clone size: few; CDR3 DNA: TGCGCCAGTAGGAAGATCTCGTCATCCTACGAGCAGTACTTC; CDR3 protein: CASRKISSSYEQYF
D gene: -; V gene: TRBV10-3; J gene: TRBJ2-1; clone size: many; CDR3 DNA: TGTGCCATCAGTGACGCCGGACCAACCTACAATGAGCAGTTCTTC; CDR3 protein: CAISDAGPTYNEQFF
D gene: TRBD1; V gene: TRBV5-1; J gene: TRBJ2-3; clone size: few; CDR3 DNA: TGCGCCAGCAGCCCTGGAGTAGGGACAGAGGCAGATACGCAGTATTTT; CDR3 protein: CASSPGVGTEADTQYF
D gene: -; V gene: TRBV29-1; J gene: TRBJ2-7; clone size: few; CDR3 DNA: TGCAGCGTTTGCCCCCGGGACTGTCCCTACGAGCAGTACTTC; CDR3 protein: CSVCPRDCPYEQYF
D gene: TRBD2; V gene: TRBV15; J gene: TRBJ2-7; clone size: once; CDR3 DNA: TGTGCCACCAGCAGCGGGCTGGGGACTAGCGGTGTCGACGAGCAGTACTTC; CDR3 protein: CATSSGLGTSGVDEQYF
D gene: TRBD2; V gene: TRBV29-1; J gene: TRBJ2-2; clone size: few; CDR3 DNA: TGCAGCGTTGAAACTTGGGGGAGGGCCCCGGGGGAGCTGTTTTTT; CDR3 protein: CSVETWGRAPGELFF
D gene: TRBD1; V gene: TRBV5-4; J gene: TRBJ1-2; clone size: few; CDR3 DNA: TGTGCCAGCAGACGACCCCAGACAGGGCCCAAGACTAACTATGGCTACACCTTC; CDR3 protein: CASRRPQTGPKTNYGYTF
D gene: -; V gene: TRBV29-1; J gene: TRBJ2-1; clone size: -; CDR3 DNA: TGCAGCGTTGAAGATCTTTTGGGGGAGGCATACAATGAGCAGTTCTTC; CDR3 protein: CSVEDLLGEAYNEQFF
D gene: -; V gene: TRBV5-1; J gene: TRBJ2-2; clone size: few; CDR3 DNA: TGCGCCAGCAGCTTGGCCGCGGGAATAAACACCGGGGAGCTGTTTTTT; CDR3 protein: CASSLAAGINTGELFF
D gene: -; V gene: TRBV15; J gene: TRBJ2-7; clone size: few; CDR3 DNA: TGTGCCACCAGGGGGTATGGGCACGAGCAGTACTTC; CDR3 protein: CATRGYGHEQYF
D gene: -; V gene: TRBV12-3/TRBV12-4; J gene: TRBJ2-3; clone size: few; CDR3 DNA: TGTGCCAGCAGCCCCCGAGCGGGCCGAGGCACAGATACGCAGTATTTT; CDR3 protein: CASSPRAGRGTDTQYF
D gene: -; V gene: TRBV27; J gene: TRBJ2-7; clone size: few; CDR3 DNA: TGTGCCAGCAGTTTATCTACCCTTTCCCGGGCGAGGGAGTACTTC; CDR3 protein: CASSLSTLSRAREYF
D gene: -; V gene: TRBV5-1; J gene: TRBJ2-1; clone size: -; CDR3 DNA: TGCGCCAGCAGCTTACAGGGAAGTCGGGTCCTCTACAATGAGCAGTTCTTC; CDR3 protein: CASSLQGSRVLYNEQFF
D gene: -; V gene: TRBV12-3/TRBV12-4; J gene: TRBJ2-7; clone size: -; CDR3 DNA: TGTGCCAGCAGCCAAGGACAAGGTGGACGCTACGAGCAGTACTTC; CDR3 protein: CASSQGQGGRYEQYF
D gene: -; V gene: TRBV18; J gene: TRBJ2-3; clone size: -; CDR3 DNA: TGTGCCAGCTCACCGAGCATCTCAGGGAGAGGCGTGACAGATACGCAGTATTTT; CDR3 protein: CASSPSISGRGVTDTQYF
D gene: -; V gene: TRBV3-1; J gene: TRBJ2-2; clone size: few; CDR3 DNA: TGTGCCAGCAGCCAAGGGACCCTCGGGGAGCTGTTTTTT; CDR3 protein: CASSQGTLGELFF
D gene: -; V gene: TRBV24-1; J gene: TRBJ1-3; clone size: few; CDR3 DNA: TGTGCCACCAAAGGGGGGGGACCGAGCTCTGGAAACACCATATATTTT; CDR3 protein: CATKGGGPSSGNTIYF
D gene: TRBD2; V gene: TRBV10-3; J gene: TRBJ2-7; clone size: few; CDR3 DNA: TGTGCCATCAGTGAGTCTAGGACTAGCGGGATCGGAGGGGTTTACGAGCAGTACTTC; CDR3 protein: CAISESRTSGIGGVYEQYF
D gene: -; V gene: TRBV3-1; J gene: TRBJ2-7; clone size: few; CDR3 DNA: TGTGCCAGCAGCCAAGAGATGGGTTACCACGAGCAGTACTTC; CDR3 protein: CASSQEMGYHEQYF
D gene: -; V gene: TRBV18; J gene: TRBJ2-1; clone size: few; CDR3 DNA: TGTGCCAGCTCACCACCGCCAGCGTGGGCCTACAATGAGCAGTTCTTC; CDR3 protein: CASSPPPAWAYNEQFF
D gene: -; V gene: TRBV4-1; J gene: TRBJ2-1; clone size: -; CDR3 DNA: TGCGCCAGCAGCCGAGAGCTAGGCAATGAGCAGTTCTTC; CDR3 protein: CASSRELGNEQFF
D gene: -; V gene: TRBV29-1; J gene: TRBJ2-7; clone size: many; CDR3 DNA: TGCAGCGTAGGACAGAGCGAGCAGTACTTC; CDR3 protein: CSVGQSEQYF
D gene: -; V gene: TRBV11-1; J gene: TRBJ1-2; clone size: -; CDR3 DNA: TGTGCCAGCAGCCTGGCAGCGTCATTAATGGGCTATGGCTACACCTTC; CDR3 protein: CASSLAASLMGYGYTF
D gene: -; V gene: TRBV7-2; J gene: TRBJ2-3; clone size: -; CDR3 DNA: TGTGCCAGCAGCGAGTCTAGCACAGATACGCAGTATTTT; CDR3 protein: CASSESSTDTQYF
D gene: -; V gene: TRBV6-2/TRBV6-3; J gene: TRBJ2-5; clone size: few; CDR3 DNA: TGTGCCAGCAGTTACGTAGAAGAGACCCAGTACTTC; CDR3 protein: CASSYVEETQYF
D gene: -; V gene: TRBV27; J gene: TRBJ1-2; clone size: few; CDR3 DNA: TGTGCCAGCAGTTTATCGCCGGGCCCTGGGGGCTACACCTTC; CDR3 protein: CASSLSPGPGGYTF
D gene: TRBD1; V gene: TRBV18; J gene: TRBJ2-2; clone size: -; CDR3 DNA: TGTGCCAGCTCACCCCTGGGACAGGCCACCGGGGAGCTGTTTTTT; CDR3 protein: CASSPLGQATGELFF
D gene: -; V gene: TRBV9; J gene: TRBJ1-4; clone size: -; CDR3 DNA: TGTGCCAGCAGCGTGAGAGGGGTGACTAATGAAAAACTGTTTTTT; CDR3 protein: CASSVRGVTNEKLFF
D gene: -; V gene: TRBV5-1; J gene: TRBJ2-1; clone size: few; CDR3 DNA: TGCGCCAGCAGCTTGTTTGCAGGCGTACAGAATGAGCAGTTCTTC; CDR3 protein: CASSLFAGVQNEQFF
D gene: TRBD2; V gene: TRBV29-1; J gene: TRBJ2-1; clone size: -; CDR3 DNA: TGCAGCGTTGAGGGGACTAGCGGCGCGAGATGGTATGGGGGTGAGCAGTTCTTC; CDR3 protein: CSVEGTSGARWYGGEQFF
D gene: -; V gene: TRBV5-4; J gene: TRBJ2-7; clone size: -; CDR3 DNA: TGTGCCAGCGGCTCGGGGCCCATCTGCGAGCAGTACTTC; CDR3 protein: CASGSGPICEQYF
D gene: -; V gene: TRBV20-1; J gene: TRBJ2-1; clone size: few; CDR3 DNA: TGCAGTGCTAGAGATCAATCGAGCCTCGATGAGCAGTTCTTC; CDR3 protein: CSARDQSSLDEQFF
D gene: -; V gene: TRBV7-9; J gene: TRBJ2-7; clone size: -; CDR3 DNA: TGTGCCAGCAGCTTATATCTCCGGGACTGGCGCTCCTACGAGCAGTACTTC; CDR3 protein: CASSLYLRDWRSYEQYF
D gene: -; V gene: TRBV5-1; J gene: TRBJ1-2; clone size: many; CDR3 DNA: TGCGCCAGCAGCTTGGCGGGGCAGAACTATGGCTACACCTTC; CDR3 protein: CASSLAGQNYGYTF
D gene: -; V gene: TRBV2; J gene: TRBJ2-7; clone size: -; CDR3 DNA: TGTGCCAGCAGTGAAGGGTTAGCGCAAACCTACGAGCAGTACTTC; CDR3 protein: CASSEGLAQTYEQYF
D gene: -; V gene: TRBV10-2; J gene: TRBJ2-3; clone size: few; CDR3 DNA: TGCGCCAGCAGTGAGTGGGGGAACACAGATACGCAGTATTTT; CDR3 protein: CASSEWGNTDTQYF
D gene: -; V gene: TRBV9; J gene: TRBJ1-4; clone size: few; CDR3 DNA: TGTGCCAGCAGCCCCCGACAGACAACTAATGAAAAACTGTTTTTT; CDR3 protein: CASSPRQTTNEKLFF
D gene: -; V gene: TRBV10-3; J gene: TRBJ2-7; clone size: -; CDR3 DNA: TGTGCCATCGGAGGGGGAGGGACTTGGTCCTACGAGCAGTACTTC; CDR3 protein: CAIGGGGTWSYEQYF
D gene: TRBD2; V gene: TRBV4-1; J gene: TRBJ2-7; clone size: -; CDR3 DNA: TGCGCCAGCAGCCAAGATCCCCTGGCCCGGACTAGCGGGGGTTCCTACGAGCAGTACTTC; CDR3 protein: CASSQDPLARTSGGSYEQYF
D gene: TRBD1; V gene: TRBV25-1; J gene: TRBJ2-2; clone size: many; CDR3 DNA: TGTGCCAGCAGTGGCCAGACAGGGGGCACCGGGGAGCTGTTTTTT; CDR3 protein: CASSGQTGGTGELFF
D gene: -; V gene: TRBV5-1; J gene: TRBJ1-6; clone size: -; CDR3 DNA: TGCGCCAGCAGCCAACAGGGTACCGGACGGAGCTCCTATAATTCACCCCTCCACTTT; CDR3 protein: CASSQQGTGRSSYNSPLHF
D gene: TRBD2; V gene: TRBV6-1; J gene: TRBJ2-1; clone size: -; CDR3 DNA: TGTGCCAGCAGCCCCGAGCGGGGGGTATACAATGAGCAGTTCTTC; CDR3 protein: CASSPERGVYNEQFF
D gene: TRBD1; V gene: TRBV18; J gene: TRBJ2-2; clone size: -; CDR3 DNA: TGTGCCAGCTCACGCGAGGGGACAGGGAACACCGGGGAGCTGTTTTTT; CDR3 protein: CASSREGTGNTGELFF